These 10 T cell receptor beta chains were all obtained from the same sample, sequenced in a study of blood T cell repertoires in COVID-19. Sequencing used immunoSEQ multiplex PCR; TCRdb keeps in-frame clones, though not all of them. The sample has fewer than 350,000 clones; roughly 90% are singletons. Sequenced: peripheral blood. The receptors were gathered from a woman aged 30 to 39 with COVID-19, enrolled during active disease.

The rearrangement links TRBV3-1 (or the pseudogene TRBV3-2) to TRBJ2-1, with 12 bases aligning to TRBD2. V gave up 5 bases and J gave up 7 bases; unmatched junction bases: 9. The CDR3 runs to 16 residues. Germline CDR1 LGHDT, CDR2 YNNKEL (reference sequence). As DNA, the CDR3 is TGTGCCAGCAGCACACTAACTAGCGGGAGGCGGAATGAGCAGTTCTTC. Residues: CASSTLTSGRRNEQFF.

This clone turned up a few times. The V call is TRBV5-4, the J call TRBJ2-7, with TRBD2 identical over 13 bases. Germline values: CDR1 SGHNT, CDR2 YYREEE (reference sequence). The junction had 7 bases not matched to a gene; V was cut back by 1 base and J by 6 bases. This CDR3 comprises 16 residues. The CDR3 DNA reads as TGTGCCAGCAGCTTGTTCGGGACTAGCGGGATAGTCGAGCAGTACTTC. Protein: CASSLFGTSGIVEQYF.

This rearrangement joins TRBV6-5 to TRBJ2-7; TRBD2 might be the D (6 bases). CDR3 length equals 13 residues. Germline-derived CDR1 and CDR2 are MNHEY and SVGAGI. Trimming stripped 7 bases from V and 1 base from J, with 11 bases between. The CDR3 coding sequence is TGTGCCAGCACCACGGGGGATTCCTACGAGCAGTACTTC. It is translated as CASTTGDSYEQYF.

V gene TRBV28 combines with J gene TRBJ2-6; 8 bases align to TRBD1. The CDR3 contains 18 residues. J gave up 0 bases and V 5 bases, and 9 bases lay outside the gene matches. Germline V gene data show CDR1 as MDHEN and CDR2 as SYDVKM. The CDR3 DNA follows: TGTGCCAGCAGTACCTGGGACAGGACCGACTCTGGGGCCAACGTCCTGACTTTC. It translates to CASSTWDRTDSGANVLTF.

V is TRBV4-1 and J is TRBJ2-7, with a possible D match to TRBD2 (5 bases). The CDR3 loop spans 13 amino acids. Trimming cost V 6 bases and J 3 bases, with 12 bases left between them. From germline, CDR1 is MGHRA and CDR2 YSYEKL. The CDR3 protein is CASRRESDYEQYF. As DNA, the CDR3 is TGCGCCAGCAGGAGGGAGTCAGACTACGAGCAGTACTTC.

The rearrangement uses TRBV2 and TRBJ1-4, with D unresolved. Trimming removed 7 bases from V and 8 bases from J, with 17 bases in between. CDR1 SNHLY and CDR2 FYNNEI come from the germline V gene. CDR3 size: 14 residues. The CDR3: CASTRNSGREKLFF. The CDR3 DNA sequence: TGTGCCAGCACCAGAAACAGCGGGCGGGAAAAACTGTTTTTT.

The sample holds one count of this clone. V and J are TRBV12-5 and TRBJ2-1, with TRBD2 identical over 9 bases. CDR1 and CDR2 (germline): LGHNT, FRNRAP. With V trimmed by 0 bases and J by 3 bases, 6 bases remained unmatched. This CDR3 region has 17 residues. The CDR3 loop reads CASGLVGREGLYNEQFF. The CDR3 bases are TGTGCTAGTGGTTTGGTAGGGCGGGAGGGCCTCTACAATGAGCAGTTCTTC.

The chain employs TRBV5-1 and TRBJ1-1, with 7 positions matching TRBD1. V was clipped by 4 bases and J by 7 bases; unmatched bases: 4. This CDR3 has 12 amino acids. Germline V lookup: CDR1 SGHRS, CDR2 YFSETQ. The CDR3 DNA is TGCGCCAGCAGCCCGACAGGGTTTGAAGCTTTCTTT. The encoded protein is CASSPTGFEAFF.

The CDR3 sequence: CASTRTSGKNNEQFF. CDR3 in DNA: TGTGCCAGTACGCGGACTAGCGGTAAAAACAATGAGCAGTTCTTC. The rearrangement links TRBV19 to TRBJ2-1; 10 bases fit TRBD2. CDR3 length: 15 amino acids. Germline-derived CDR1 and CDR2 are LNHDA and SQIVND (reference sequence). Unmatched junction bases numbered 8, after V lost 7 bases and J lost 5 bases.

This sequence joins TRBV4-1 and TRBJ1-3, with D uncertain. The length of the CDR3 is 15 residues. Germline CDR1 and CDR2: MGHRA and YSYEKL. V was shortened by 3 bases and J by 0 bases, with 9 bases between the two germline ends. The CDR3 region is CASSQEGSSGNTIYF. In DNA form, the CDR3 reads TGCGCCAGCAGCCAGGAAGGGAGCTCTGGAAACACCATATATTTT.